The 24 T cell receptor beta chains reported below all come from one sample, sequenced in a study of T cell responses to AZD1222 COVID-19 vaccine. Using immunoSEQ multiplex PCR, the repertoire was profiled, and TCRdb retains in-frame clones only, with some absent. The sample includes about 100,000 clones, approximately 90% of them seen just once. The material sequenced was peripheral blood, taken 28 days after the second AZD1222 dose. These receptors were collected from an adult who received the AZD1222 COVID-19 vaccine.

The chain is built from TRBV27 and TRBJ2-1, with 7 bases lining up with TRBD1. CDR1 is MNHEY, CDR2 SMNVEV, per germline (reference sequence). After removal of 6 bases from V and 0 bases from J, the junction contained 14 bases not matched to a gene. The CDR3 extends over 18 amino acids. The CDR3, as DNA: TGTGCCAGCAGCCCTTTGGTCACAGGGGCGAGCTCCTACAATGAGCAGTTCTTC. This sequence encodes CASSPLVTGASSYNEQFF.

The chain carries TRBV2 and TRBJ2-1, with TRBD1 as a possible D gene (7 bases). The ends were cut back, 8 bases at V and 5 bases at J, with 22 bases in the middle. Per the germline V gene, CDR1 is SNHLY and CDR2 is FYNNEI. The CDR3 runs to 16 residues. CDR3 nucleotides: TGTGCCAGCGGTTGGAAGGGAGGACAGGCTGACAATGAGCAGTTCTTC. As protein: CASGWKGGQADNEQFF.

The chain has TRBV28 and TRBJ1-6; 8 positions match TRBD1. Germline CDR1 is MDHEN and CDR2 is SYDVKM. The trim removed 6 bases at V and 7 bases at J, leaving 11 bases unmatched. This CDR3 spans 16 amino acids. CDR3 residues: CASSYQRTGRNSPLHF. DNA of the CDR3: TGTGCCAGCAGCTATCAAAGGACAGGGCGCAATTCACCCCTCCACTTT.

The chain couples TRBV30 to TRBJ2-1; D ambiguous. The V gene's germline CDR1 is GTSNPN and CDR2 SVGIG (reference sequence). Trimming pared 2 bases from V and 0 bases from J, leaving 5 bases between. The CDR3 consists of 13 residues. As DNA, the CDR3 is TGTGCCTGGAGTAGGGACTCCTACAATGAGCAGTTCTTC. This sequence encodes CAWSRDSYNEQFF.

For the CDR3, the DNA is TGTGCCAGCAGCCAAGGCCGTGTCGGGAGATACAATGAGCAGTTCTTC. Protein sequence: CASSQGRVGRYNEQFF. The V call is TRBV4-2, the J call TRBJ2-1; D perhaps matches TRBD2 (6 bases). The CDR3 covers 16 residues. Germline CDR1 is LGHNA and CDR2 is YNFKEQ. The germline V and J ends were trimmed by 1 base and 4 bases, with 14 bases remaining between them.

This chain joins TRBV5-1 and TRBJ1-1, with D possibly TRBD1 on 6 matching bases. V dropped 6 bases and J dropped 0 bases, with 12 bases sitting between them. The CDR3 extends over 14 amino acids. Germline V gives CDR1 SGHRS, CDR2 YFSETQ. The chain's CDR3 is CASNLRGMNTEAFF. The CDR3 DNA sequence: TGCGCCAGCAACCTCAGGGGCATGAACACTGAAGCTTTCTTT.

The rearrangement joins TRBV6-6 to TRBJ2-2, with TRBD2 matching over 7 bases. CDR3 size: 14 residues. After removal of 6 bases from V and 4 bases from J, the junction contained 5 bases not matched to a gene. Germline CDR1 and CDR2: MNHNY and SVGAGI (reference sequence). CDR3 sequence (DNA): TGTGCCAGCAGCCGGGACTACGGCACCGGGGAGCTGTTTTTT. Translating it yields CASSRDYGTGELFF.

In this sample, this clone turned up once. The chain has TRBV5-1 and TRBJ1-1; D is unresolved. Trimming removed 0 bases at V and 3 bases at J, with 21 bases between. CDR3 length: 18 residues. The germline V gene encodes CDR1 SGHRS and CDR2 YFSETQ. The CDR3 DNA reads TGCGCCAGCAGCTTGGCGATGGCGGGGTCGGCTGGGGACACTGAAGCTTTCTTT. Protein: CASSLAMAGSAGDTEAFF.

V gene TRBV19 combines with J gene TRBJ1-4; D is uncertain. V lost 5 bases and J lost 5, with 9 bases in between. Germline values: CDR1 LNHDA, CDR2 SQIVND (reference sequence). The CDR3 consists of 13 residues. The DNA of the CDR3 is TGTGCCAGTAGTCCAGTCGGAAATGAAAAACTGTTTTTT. Translation gives CASSPVGNEKLFF.

This chain connects TRBV7-2 to TRBJ1-3, with 10 bases identical to TRBD1. Germline CDR1 SGHTA, CDR2 FQGNSA. V was clipped by 1 base and J by 10 bases; unmatched bases: 4. The CDR3 spans 14 residues. CDR3 in DNA: TGTGCCAGCAGCTTAGGACAGGGGGCAATTACCATATATTTT. As protein: CASSLGQGAITIYF.

The rearrangement uses TRBV5-1 and TRBJ2-7; the D gene is possibly TRBD2 (5 bases). Trimming took off 0 bases at V and 4 bases at J, with 8 bases between the two ends. Per germline, CDR1 SGHRS and CDR2 YFSETQ. This CDR3 is built from 13 residues. Here the CDR3 reads CASSLERGYEQYF. For the CDR3, the DNA is TGCGCCAGCAGCTTGGAACGAGGGTACGAGCAGTACTTC.

This clone appeared once. The chain links TRBV18 to TRBJ2-2, with D unresolved. The CDR3 has 16 amino acids. Germline-derived CDR1 and CDR2 are KGHSH and LQKENI. The V gene lost 2 bases and the J gene lost 0 bases, with 10 bases spanning the gap. CDR3 region: CASSPRITANTGELFF. The CDR3, as DNA: TGTGCCAGCTCACCAAGGATCACAGCGAACACCGGGGAGCTGTTTTTT.

The CDR3 DNA follows: TGTGCCAGCAGCGTAACGGACTCTCTACAAGGGCAGTTCTTC. Protein product: CASSVTDSLQGQFF. The chain has TRBV9 and TRBJ2-1; tentative D call: TRBD2 (5 bases). This CDR3 is built from 14 residues. Germline CDR1 SGDLS, CDR2 YYNGEE. Trimming took off 1 base at V and 12 bases at J, with 17 bases between the two ends.

Here the CDR3 reads CASSSHKSNYGYTF. CDR3 DNA sequence: TGTGCCAGCAGCTCGCATAAGTCTAACTATGGCTACACCTTC. This chain connects TRBV6-2 or TRBV6-3 to TRBJ1-2; D gene ambiguous. CDR1 MNHEY and CDR2 SVGEGT come from the germline V gene. This CDR3 is 14 amino acids long. The ends were cut back, 6 bases at V and 0 bases at J, with 11 bases in the middle.

This chain connects TRBV30 to TRBJ2-3; possible D gene TRBD1, 5 bases. Germline-derived CDR1 and CDR2 are GTSNPN and SVGIG (reference sequence). This CDR3 contains 15 residues. Trimming pared 3 bases from V and 0 bases from J, leaving 13 bases between. CDR3 DNA sequence: TGTGCCTGGAGCCTGGACATTCTTAGCACAGATACGCAGTATTTT. Residues: CAWSLDILSTDTQYF.

This clone has a handful of counts. The chain links TRBV6-4 to TRBJ2-1; 9 bases are a match to TRBD2. The CDR3 is made up of 15 amino acids. V was pared by 0 bases and J by 3 bases, with 0 bases of the junction left unmatched. CDR1 MRHNA and CDR2 SNTAGT come from the germline V gene. Here the CDR3 DNA reads TGTGCCAGCAGTGACTCGACTAGCGGCTACAATGAGCAGTTCTTC. Residues: CASSDSTSGYNEQFF.

CDR3 region: CASSFWTRRYNEQFF. The CDR3 DNA reads as TGTGCCAGCAGTTTCTGGACTAGAAGGTACAATGAGCAGTTCTTC. The genes are TRBV28 and TRBJ2-1, with TRBD2 identical over 7 bases. Germline V lookup: CDR1 MDHEN, CDR2 SYDVKM. Trimming at V came to 3 bases and at J to 4 bases, leaving 6 bases not matched to a gene. This CDR3 comprises 15 residues.

This clone has only a few counts. The V gene is TRBV6-2 or TRBV6-3, the J gene TRBJ2-2; TRBD2 aligns across 9 bases. The germline V gene encodes CDR1 MNHEY and CDR2 SVGEGT. Trimming at V came to 4 bases and at J to 6 bases, leaving 9 bases not matched to a gene. This CDR3 is built from 16 residues. For the CDR3, the DNA is TGTGCCAGCAGTTCATTTAGCGGGAGATCACCCGGGGAGCTGTTTTTT. This sequence encodes CASSSFSGRSPGELFF.

The chain employs TRBV6-5 and TRBJ1-2; a possible D gene is TRBD1 (5 bases). This CDR3 contains 13 residues. V was shortened by 2 bases and J by 4 bases, with 8 bases between the two germline ends. CDR1 MNHEY and CDR2 SVGAGI come from the germline V gene. For the CDR3, the DNA is TGTGCCAGCAGTTACGTGCAGGGCTATGGCTACACCTTC. Amino acids: CASSYVQGYGYTF.

This rearrangement joins TRBV7-2 to TRBJ2-7, with a tentative D call TRBD1 (6 bases). There are 13 residues in the CDR3. CDR1 is SGHTA and CDR2 is FQGNSA in the germline V gene. Deletions cut 5 bases from V and 4 bases from J, with 12 bases between. CDR3 protein: CASSLQTGYEQYF. In DNA, the CDR3 is TGTGCCAGCAGCCTACAAACAGGGTACGAGCAGTACTTC.

V and J are TRBV10-2 and TRBJ1-1; a possible D gene is TRBD1 (5 bases). Trimming left V 5 bases short and J 0 bases short, with 7 bases between. The germline V gene encodes CDR1 WSHSY and CDR2 SAAADI. The CDR3 extends over 13 amino acids. CDR3 DNA: TGCGCCAGCAGTCCGACAGTGAACACTGAAGCTTTCTTT. This codes for CASSPTVNTEAFF.

Details on this clone: At one end the junction does not follow the germline gene, possibly because of a read error. This chain links TRBV7-9 with TRBJ2-1, with TRBD2 matching 7 bases. This CDR3 spans 15 amino acids. Germline lookup yields CDR1 SEHNR and CDR2 FQNEAQ (reference sequence). Here the CDR3 DNA reads TGTGCCAGCAGCCTAGCGGCTAGCTCCTACAATGAGCAGTTCTTC. Encoded protein: CASSLAASSYNEQFF.

V usage is TRBV7-2 and J usage is TRBJ2-1; TRBD2 agrees at 12 bases. After removal of 4 bases from V and 8 bases from J, the junction contained 6 bases not matched to a gene. Germline values: CDR1 SGHTA, CDR2 FQGNSA. CDR3 length: 15 residues. The CDR3 sequence is CASSSTSGSLDEQFF. The CDR3 coding sequence is TGTGCCAGCAGCTCGACTAGCGGGAGCTTGGATGAGCAGTTCTTC.

The chain carries TRBV18 and TRBJ2-5; possibly TRBD1 for D (6 bases). CDR3 length: 14 residues. Germline V gene data show CDR1 as KGHSH and CDR2 as LQKENI. The V gene lost 4 bases and the J gene lost 7 bases, with 16 bases spanning the gap. The CDR3 DNA reads TGTGCCAGCTCACTGTCGGACAGCTTAGGGACCCAGTACTTC. This translates into CASSLSDSLGTQYF.